This T cell receptor beta chain appears in the sequencing data of a study of T cell repertoires in cytomegalovirus infection. Study information: CMV infection together with matching HLA type was indicated by public TCR beta signatures. Findings and limits, study-wide: The response measured ex vivo was dominated by TCR beta clonotypes (HLA-C-restricted and CMV-specific).

TCRdb reprocessed the reads via MiXCR and lists one record per CDR3 protein. The table records hundreds of thousands of distinct CDR3 sequences, about 9.1% of them present only once. The ends were cut back, 5 bases at V and 1 base at J, with 9 bases in the middle. The CDR3 runs to 13 residues. This clonotype showed up many times. Its specificity is not known. V and J are TRBV12-3 or TRBV12-4 and TRBJ2-7; D may correspond to TRBD1 or TRBD2 (6 bases each). The source is a human donor in good health (CMV status not recorded). Some clones in this sample may be carry-over from other donors' samples. Source material: PBMCs. CDR3 DNA: TGTGCCAGCAGTCGCGGGACATCCTACGAGCAGTACTTC. This encodes CASSRGTSYEQYF.